Listed below are T cell receptor beta chains from one sample, sequenced in a study of CD8 T cells in Susac syndrome. TCRdb reprocessed the immunoSEQ multiplex PCR reads with MiXCR, giving one entry per CDR3 protein. The table shows fewer than 350,000 distinct CDR3 sequences, with 75% to 90% occurring only once. Source material: CD8+ T cells from PBMCs. Source of these receptors: a human donor with multiple sclerosis. CDR3s include the opening cysteine and the closing phenylalanine or tryptophan. A D gene is named only where the DNA matches it firmly. Expanded clones are given a class, and other clones once, few, many or no size at all.

v_gene	d_gene	abundance	j_gene	CDR3nt	CDR3aa
TRBV24-1	TRBD1	-	TRBJ2-2	TGTGCCACCAGTGATTTGCCGGGACAGGGGGCGAACACCGGGGAGCTGTTTTTT	CATSDLPGQGANTGELFF
TRBV7-9	TRBD2	-	TRBJ2-5	TGTGCCAGCAGCTTAGGCCGCGGGGGGGCCATTGAGACCCAGTACTTC	CASSLGRGGAIETQYF
TRBV5-6	-	once	TRBJ2-1	TGTGCCAGCAGCGGGAGGTGGGATGAGCAGTTCTTC	CASSGRWDEQFF
TRBV12-3/TRBV12-4	-	-	TRBJ1-2	TGTGCCAGCAGTTTAGTTGTAAGGGGCTATTTCTCTAACTATGGCTACACCTTC	CASSLVVRGYFSNYGYTF
TRBV12-5	-	-	TRBJ1-3	TGTGCTAGTGGTTTGGCACCATTACAGGTTTCGAGAGGAAACACCATATATTTT	CASGLAPLQVSRGNTIYF
TRBV7-9	-	-	TRBJ2-1	TGTGCCAGCAGCGGTGCCTACAGTGCCGCCAATGAGCAGTTCTTC	CASSGAYSAANEQFF
TRBV9	TRBD1	-	TRBJ2-7	TGTGCCAGCAGCGAGATGGGACAGGGGTACGAGCAGTACTTC	CASSEMGQGYEQYF
TRBV9	-	few	TRBJ2-1	TGTGCCAGCAGCGCTGGACTTGGTGAGCAGTTCTTC	CASSAGLGEQFF
TRBV9	TRBD1	-	TRBJ2-3	TGTGCCAGCAGCGCCCGAAGGGACAGGGTAACAGATACGCAGTATTTT	CASSARRDRVTDTQYF
TRBV30	-	-	TRBJ2-6	TGTGCCTGGAGTGTAAGGGTGACTGGGGCCAACGTCCTGACTTTC	CAWSVRVTGANVLTF
TRBV10-3	-	few	TRBJ2-7	TGTGCCATCAGTGTCTCGGGGGAGGCTTACGAGCAGTACTTC	CAISVSGEAYEQYF
TRBV9	-	-	TRBJ2-7	TGTGCCAGCAGTGAGGGTCCCGACTACGAGCAGTACTTC	CASSEGPDYEQYF
TRBV29-1	-	-	TRBJ2-7	TGCAGCGTTCTGGGCGGAATATCCTACGAGCAGTACTTC	CSVLGGISYEQYF
TRBV29-1	TRBD1	-	TRBJ2-4	TGCAGCGGGGCCGGGACAGAAAACATTCAGTACTTC	CSGAGTENIQYF
TRBV7-2	TRBD2	once	TRBJ2-3	TGTGCCAGCAGCTTAGCGCTAGCGGCGACCTACACAGATACGCAGTATTTT	CASSLALAATYTDTQYF
TRBV29-1	TRBD1	-	TRBJ2-1	TGCAGCGTGGATGGGACAGGGGGTTACAATGAGCAGTTCTTC	CSVDGTGGYNEQFF
TRBV28	-	-	TRBJ1-1	TGTGCCAATACGAAAAGGGGCAGTCCCAACACTGAAGCTTTCTTT	CANTKRGSPNTEAFF
TRBV6-5	-	-	TRBJ1-1	TGTGCCAGCAGTCCTACCGTCGCTGGAACTGAAGCTTTCTTT	CASSPTVAGTEAFF
TRBV5-6	TRBD1	-	TRBJ2-3	TGTGCCAGCAGCTTGGTTCCCGGGACAGGGGTAACAGATACGCAGTATTTT	CASSLVPGTGVTDTQYF
TRBV2	TRBD1	-	TRBJ2-7	TGTGCCAGCAGTGCTTTACGGGACAGAGCCTACGAGCAGTACTTC	CASSALRDRAYEQYF
TRBV7-9	-	-	TRBJ1-2	TGTGCCAGCAGCTTAGATTCGGGGACCCCTGGCTACACCTTC	CASSLDSGTPGYTF
TRBV29-1	-	-	TRBJ1-1	TGCAGCGTTGAAGGAAGGGCAGGGTACACTGAAGCTTTCTTT	CSVEGRAGYTEAFF
TRBV5-6	-	once	TRBJ2-7	TGTGCCAGCAGCCCGGAGGGGTACTACGAGCAGTACTTC	CASSPEGYYEQYF
TRBV19	-	-	TRBJ2-5	TGTGCCAGTTTCGTCGTGTACCAAGAGACCCAGTACTTC	CASFVVYQETQYF
TRBV11-2	-	-	TRBJ1-1	TGTGCCAGCAGCCCCTCAGCGGTGGACACTGAAGCTTTCTTT	CASSPSAVDTEAFF
TRBV7-6	-	-	TRBJ1-5	TGTGCCAGCAGTCAAGACAGGCATAGCAATCAGCCCCAGCATTTT	CASSQDRHSNQPQHF
TRBV6-4	-	few	TRBJ2-1	TGTGCCAGCCGGGGTTCCTACAATGAGCAGTTCTTC	CASRGSYNEQFF
TRBV7-2	TRBD2	-	TRBJ2-3	TGTGCCAGCAGCTTAGGTGCTAGCGGTAGCACAGATACGCAGTATTTT	CASSLGASGSTDTQYF
TRBV6-4	TRBD2	-	TRBJ2-1	TGTGCCAGCAGTGAAGTGGGACTAGCGGGGGGGGATGAGCAGTTCTTC	CASSEVGLAGGDEQFF
TRBV7-9	-	-	TRBJ2-1	TGTGCCAGCAGCTTAGGTCGCGAGCCAACGAGCAGGCAGTTCTTC	CASSLGREPTSRQFF
TRBV15	-	-	TRBJ2-7	TGTGCCACCAGCGCCCGGGGGGCGAGCTCCTACGAGCAGTACTTC	CATSARGASSYEQYF
TRBV5-1	-	-	TRBJ2-3	TGCGCCAGCAGCTTGGGGACACTCTCCAGCACAGATACGCAGTATTTT	CASSLGTLSSTDTQYF
TRBV11-2	TRBD2	-	TRBJ2-3	TGTGCCAGCAGTCCCGGGACTACTACCCTCACAGATACGCAGTATTTT	CASSPGTTTLTDTQYF
TRBV28	TRBD1	-	TRBJ1-1	TGTGCCAGCCGGACAGGGCAGAACACTGAAGCTTTCTTT	CASRTGQNTEAFF
TRBV9	-	-	TRBJ2-1	TGTGCCAGCAGCGTCGGAGGGGCCGGGAATGAGCAGTTCTTC	CASSVGGAGNEQFF
TRBV28	-	-	TRBJ2-2	TGTGCCAGCAGCCTCCCTCTGGGCCAACCCCGGAACACCGGGGAGCTGTTTTTT	CASSLPLGQPRNTGELFF
TRBV4-3	-	-	TRBJ2-7	TGCGCCAGCAGCCAAGATTTGCGAGGAGGGTCCTACGAGCAGTACTTC	CASSQDLRGGSYEQYF
TRBV4-1	-	-	TRBJ2-1	TGCGCCAGCAGCCAGACTGCCTACAATGAGCAGTTCTTC	CASSQTAYNEQFF
TRBV6-1	-	once	TRBJ1-1	TGTGCCAGCAGTGAAGCGCGGGAGCTCACTGAAGCTTTCTTT	CASSEARELTEAFF
TRBV15	-	once	TRBJ2-5	TGTGCCACCAGCAGAACGTACGGAAGTCAAGAGACCCAGTACTTC	CATSRTYGSQETQYF
TRBV20-1	TRBD2	-	TRBJ2-2	TGCAGTGCTAGAGATGGGACTAGCTTTCCCCCGACCGGGGAGCTGTTTTTT	CSARDGTSFPPTGELFF
TRBV7-6	-	-	TRBJ2-7	TGTGCCAGCAGCGATACTACTCTCTTTACCGAGCAGTACTTC	CASSDTTLFTEQYF
TRBV9	-	once	TRBJ2-5	TGTGCCAGCAGCCCCGAGGACTTAAGGGAGACCCAGTACTTC	CASSPEDLRETQYF
TRBV20-1	TRBD2	-	TRBJ2-3	TGCAGTGCTGCTAATCTAGCGGGGCTCACAGATACGCAGTATTTT	CSAANLAGLTDTQYF
TRBV27	-	-	TRBJ2-1	TGTGCCAGCGGGCTCGGTACGGGTTCCTACAATGAGCAGTTCTTC	CASGLGTGSYNEQFF
TRBV7-9	-	-	TRBJ1-4	TGTGCCAGCTGCACGGGGGGATTTAATGAAAAACTGTTTTTT	CASCTGGFNEKLFF
TRBV4-3	-	-	TRBJ1-6	TGCGCCAGCAGCCAAGACTGGGGAAGGGATTCACCCCTCCACTTT	CASSQDWGRDSPLHF
TRBV19	TRBD1	-	TRBJ2-7	TGTGCCAGTAGTATAGCGTCAGGGGGATACGAGCAGTACTTC	CASSIASGGYEQYF
TRBV28	-	-	TRBJ2-1	TGTGCCAGCAGTCCCCTGGCCCCCGCCTCCTACAATGAGCAGTTCTTC	CASSPLAPASYNEQFF
TRBV15	TRBD1	-	TRBJ1-5	TGTGCCACCAGCAGAGAACCGGACAGGGGACAGCCCCAGCATTTT	CATSREPDRGQPQHF
TRBV20-1	TRBD2	-	TRBJ2-3	TGCAGTGCTAGAGATCCTAGCGGGTATACGCAGTATTTT	CSARDPSGYTQYF